Below are 15 T cell receptor beta chains sequenced from a single sample in a study of T-cell reconstitution after alpha-beta-depleted transplantation in children. Unique molecular identifiers featured in how the TCRbeta library was prepared. TCRdb re-analysed the PCR reads in MiXCR, keeping a single row per CDR3 protein. The data contain 240,000 or so distinct CDR3 sequences, around 12% of them singletons. This material consisted of PBMCs from the stem cell graft donor, taken from the stem cell graft. These receptors all come from a human donor who donated a stem cell graft to a child with acute lymphoblastic leukemia.

This clonotype appeared a few times. This chain uses TRBV20-1 with TRBJ2-6; TRBD2 aligns across 12 bases. The CDR3 is made up of 17 amino acids. The ends lost 3 bases at V and 4 bases at J; junction bases unmatched: 7. The V gene's germline CDR1 is DFQATT and CDR2 SNEGSKA (reference sequence). In nucleotides, the CDR3 is TGCAGTGCTAGGACTAGCGGGAGTTTCTTGGGGGCCAACGTCCTGACTTTC. This codes for CSARTSGSFLGANVLTF.

This clonotype came up a few times. This chain uses TRBV20-1 with TRBJ1-4, with 7 nucleotides matching TRBD1. Germline-derived CDR1 and CDR2 are DFQATT and SNEGSKA (reference sequence). This CDR3 is 15 amino acids long. V lost 6 bases and J lost 4; bases outside the gene matches: 11. Written as DNA, the CDR3 is TGCAGTGCCAGCCCCTGGACAGGTCATAATGAAAAACTGTTTTTT. Its translation: CSASPWTGHNEKLFF.

In its sample, this clonotype was seen many times. The gene calls are TRBV6-5 and TRBJ1-6; D gene uncertain. Deletions cut 0 bases from V and 7 bases from J, with 19 bases between. Germline assignment: CDR1 MNHEY and CDR2 SVGAGI. The CDR3 runs 18 residues. The CDR3 here is CASSYSITSAGPNSPLHF. In DNA, the CDR3 is TGTGCCAGCAGTTACTCGATAACTTCGGCAGGACCGAATTCACCCCTCCACTTT.

This clonotype appeared many times. The rearrangement uses TRBV5-6 and TRBJ1-3; D is uncertain. The germline gives CDR1 SGHDT, CDR2 YYEEEE. V was pared by 1 base and J by 3 bases, with 5 bases between. The CDR3 runs to 13 residues. The CDR3 reads CASSLRNGNTIYF. DNA of the CDR3: TGTGCCAGCAGCTTGAGGAATGGAAACACCATATATTTT. The entire variable domain, with the rest obtained from reference TRBV5-6 and TRBJ1-3, is as follows: DAGVTQSPTHLIKTRGQQVTLRCSPKSGHDTVSWYQQALGQGPQFIFQYYEEEERQRGNFPDRFSGHQFPNYSSELNVNALLLGDSALYLCASSLRNGNTIYFGEGSWLTVV.

This clonotype occurred many times. This chain joins TRBV5-6 and TRBJ1-2, with unresolved D. V dropped 4 bases and J dropped 7 bases, with 14 bases sitting between them. CDR1 and CDR2 (germline): SGHDT, YYEEEE. The CDR3 length is 13 residues. The CDR3 bases are TGTGCCAGCAGCCCCACATGGGTCTCTGGCTACACCTTC. Protein sequence: CASSPTWVSGYTF. The entire variable domain, with the rest obtained from reference TRBV5-6 and TRBJ1-2, is as follows: DAGVTQSPTHLIKTRGQQVTLRCSPKSGHDTVSWYQQALGQGPQFIFQYYEEEERQRGNFPDRFSGHQFPNYSSELNVNALLLGDSALYLCASSPTWVSGYTFGSGTRLTVV.

This clonotype was observed at least ten times. The V gene is TRBV5-1, the J gene TRBJ1-6, with no clear D. This CDR3 region has 18 residues. The ends were cut back, 1 base at V and 0 bases at J, with 14 bases in the middle. CDR1 and CDR2 from the germline V gene are SGHRS and YFSETQ. As DNA, the CDR3 is TGCGCCAGCAGCTTGATGGAACAGCCGAGCTCCTATAATTCACCCCTCCACTTT. Residues: CASSLMEQPSSYNSPLHF. The full variable domain, its missing parts supplied by reference TRBV5-1 and TRBJ1-6, is KAGVTQTPRYLIKTRGQQVTLSCSPISGHRSVSWYQQTPGQGLQFLFEYFSETQRNKGNFPGRFSGRQFSNSRSEMNVSTLELGDSALYLCASSLMEQPSSYNSPLHFGNGTRLTVT.

In this sample, this clonotype turned up many times. The CDR3 here is CASSLEGTSGDYNEQFF. Written as DNA, the CDR3 is TGCGCCAGCAGCTTGGAGGGAACTAGCGGGGACTACAATGAGCAGTTCTTC. The chain recombines TRBV5-1 with TRBJ2-1; 10 bases align to TRBD2. CDR3 length equals 17 residues. Germline V CDR1 and CDR2: SGHRS, YFSETQ. The ends lost 0 bases at V and 3 bases at J; junction bases unmatched: 6.

The chain carries TRBV19 and TRBJ1-5; a possible D gene is TRBD1 (6 bases). V was clipped by 5 bases and J by 4 bases, with 12 bases between them. This CDR3 contains 14 residues. CDR1 is LNHDA, CDR2 SQIVND, per germline (reference sequence). CDR3 coding DNA: TGTGCCAGTAGTTACGGACAGCGTAATCAGCCCCAGCATTTT. Its protein product is CASSYGQRNQPQHF.

The table lists this clonotype with many counts. The CDR3 sequence is CAISEGAGSNQPQHF. The CDR3 bases are TGTGCCATCAGTGAAGGGGCGGGGAGCAATCAGCCCCAGCATTTT. The rearrangement uses TRBV10-3 and TRBJ1-5, with D tentatively TRBD1 (5 bases). Germline assignment: CDR1 ENHRY and CDR2 SYGVKD. The CDR3 is made up of 15 amino acids. V was trimmed by 3 bases and J by 1 base, leaving 10 bases between them.

In the case of this clonotype: An end of the junction does not agree with germline; a read error may underlie this. The chain is built from TRBV3-1 and TRBJ2-2, with TRBD2 matching over 7 bases. CDR1 is LGHDT and CDR2 is YNNKEL in the germline V gene (reference sequence). The CDR3 has 17 residues. CDR3 sequence: CATSQDGPGTNPGELFF. The CDR3 DNA is TGTGCCACCAGCCAAGATGGCCCGGGGACTAACCCCGGGGAGCTGTTTTTT.

This clonotype appeared many times. This chain joins TRBV28 and TRBJ2-5; TRBD2 might be the D (6 bases). The CDR3 covers 14 residues. The germline V gene has CDR1 MDHEN and CDR2 SYDVKM. Trimming took off 3 bases at V and 5 bases at J, with 13 bases between the two ends. CDR3 bases: TGTGCCAGCAGTTTGTATGGGGGGACGGAGACCCAGTACTTC. Protein product: CASSLYGGTETQYF.

In its sample, this clonotype was seen many times. The chain couples TRBV6-5 to TRBJ1-5; D is possibly TRBD1 (5 bases). CDR1 is MNHEY, CDR2 SVGAGI, per germline. V was pared by 5 bases and J by 1 base, with 15 bases between. CDR3 length: 16 amino acids. The chain's CDR3 is CASSPQFEGSNQPQHF. CDR3 coding DNA: TGTGCCAGCAGTCCCCAGTTTGAGGGGAGCAATCAGCCCCAGCATTTT.

This clonotype came up many times. The genes are TRBV5-1 and TRBJ2-1; D remains ambiguous. Germline V gives CDR1 SGHRS, CDR2 YFSETQ. CDR3 size: 12 residues. V lost 2 bases and J 5 bases, leaving 5 bases between the germline ends. CDR3 amino acids: CASSFTNNEQFF. Written as DNA, the CDR3 is TGCGCCAGCAGCTTCACCAACAATGAGCAGTTCTTC.

There are many counts of this clonotype. The gene calls are TRBV29-1 and TRBJ2-7, with 9 bases aligning to TRBD2. There are 11 residues in the CDR3. V dropped 6 bases and J dropped 6; count of bases not matched to a gene: 3. CDR1 is SQVTM and CDR2 is ANQGSEA in the germline V gene. The CDR3 reads CSVKTSGEQYF. The DNA for the CDR3 is TGCAGCGTAAAGACTAGCGGCGAGCAGTACTTC.

This clonotype was found many times. The chain employs TRBV2 and TRBJ1-6; D perhaps matches TRBD1 (6 bases). Trimming removed 4 bases at V and 7 bases at J, with 14 bases between. The CDR3 runs to 15 residues. Germline V CDR1 and CDR2: SNHLY, FYNNEI. CDR3 bases: TGTGCCAGCAGTGTGTTGGGACACAAAAATTCACCCCTCCACTTT. Translating it yields CASSVLGHKNSPLHF.